The entry below gives a single T cell receptor (beta chain) sequence along with its context. The study ran its PCR with 60 Vbeta and 13 Jbeta primers. The method was immunoSEQ multiplex PCR; TCRdb's version includes in-frame clones alone and lacks a portion of them. Among 150,000 to 200,000 clones listed, 75% were seen once. These data come from a study of cytomegalovirus exposure and HLA in healthy donors. The length of the CDR3 is 11 residues. Trimming stripped 5 bases from V and 3 bases from J, with 3 bases between. Per the germline V gene, CDR1 is SGHVS and CDR2 is FNYEAQ. Material: PBMCs. The chain is built from TRBV7-6 and TRBJ2-3; D remains ambiguous. This receptor was obtained from a male donor in good health and CMV-seronegative. This CDR3 reads CASSQTDTQYF. The DNA for the CDR3 is TGTGCCAGCAGCCAGACAGATACGCAGTATTTT.